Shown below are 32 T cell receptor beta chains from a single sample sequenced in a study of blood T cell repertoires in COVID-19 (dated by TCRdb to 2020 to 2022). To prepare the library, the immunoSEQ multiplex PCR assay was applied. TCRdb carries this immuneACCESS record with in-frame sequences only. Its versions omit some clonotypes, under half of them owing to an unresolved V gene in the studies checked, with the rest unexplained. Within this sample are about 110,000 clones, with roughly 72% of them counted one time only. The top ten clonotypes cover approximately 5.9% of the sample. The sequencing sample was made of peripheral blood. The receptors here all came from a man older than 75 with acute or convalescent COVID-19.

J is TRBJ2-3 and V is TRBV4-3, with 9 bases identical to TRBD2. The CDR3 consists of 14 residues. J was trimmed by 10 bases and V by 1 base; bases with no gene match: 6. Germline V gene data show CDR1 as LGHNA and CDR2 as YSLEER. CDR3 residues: CASSQVVSGSAQYF. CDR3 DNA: TGCGCCAGCAGCCAAGTCGTTAGCGGGAGTGCGCAGTATTTT.

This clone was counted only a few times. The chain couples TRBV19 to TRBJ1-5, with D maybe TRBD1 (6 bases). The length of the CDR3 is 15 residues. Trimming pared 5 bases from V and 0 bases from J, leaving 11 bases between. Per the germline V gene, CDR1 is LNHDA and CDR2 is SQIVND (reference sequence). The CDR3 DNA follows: TGTGCCAGTAGTGCTGGGACAACTAGCAATCAGCCCCAGCATTTT. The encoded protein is CASSAGTTSNQPQHF.

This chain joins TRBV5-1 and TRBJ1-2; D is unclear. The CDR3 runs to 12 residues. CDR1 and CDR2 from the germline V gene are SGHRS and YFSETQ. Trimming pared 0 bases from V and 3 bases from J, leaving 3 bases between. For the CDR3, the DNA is TGCGCCAGCAGCTTGGCAGACTATGGCTACACCTTC. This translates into CASSLADYGYTF.

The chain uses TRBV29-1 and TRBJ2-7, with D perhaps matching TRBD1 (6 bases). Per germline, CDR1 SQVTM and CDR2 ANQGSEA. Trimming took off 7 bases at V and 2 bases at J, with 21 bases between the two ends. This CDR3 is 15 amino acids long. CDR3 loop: CSGTTGNRVPYEQYF. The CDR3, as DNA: TGCAGCGGTACGACCGGGAACAGGGTCCCCTACGAGCAGTACTTC.

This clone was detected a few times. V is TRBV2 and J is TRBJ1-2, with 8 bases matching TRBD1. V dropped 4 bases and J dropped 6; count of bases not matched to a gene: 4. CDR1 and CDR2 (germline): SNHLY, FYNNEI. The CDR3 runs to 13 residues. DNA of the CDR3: TGTGCCAGCAGTGGTGACAGGGGTGATGGCTACACCTTC. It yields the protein CASSGDRGDGYTF.

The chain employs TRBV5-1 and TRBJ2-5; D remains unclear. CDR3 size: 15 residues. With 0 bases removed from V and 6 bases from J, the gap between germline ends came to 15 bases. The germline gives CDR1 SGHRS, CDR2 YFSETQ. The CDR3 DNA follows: TGCGCCAGCAGCTTGGACTCCTCCTTTGCCAAGACCCAGTACTTC. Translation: CASSLDSSFAKTQYF.

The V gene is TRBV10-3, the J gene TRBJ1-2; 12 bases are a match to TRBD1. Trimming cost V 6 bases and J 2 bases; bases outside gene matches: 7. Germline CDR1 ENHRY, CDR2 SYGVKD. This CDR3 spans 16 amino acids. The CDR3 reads CAISRDRGQGNYGYTF. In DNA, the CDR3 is TGTGCCATCAGCCGGGACAGGGGGCAGGGGAACTATGGCTACACCTTC.

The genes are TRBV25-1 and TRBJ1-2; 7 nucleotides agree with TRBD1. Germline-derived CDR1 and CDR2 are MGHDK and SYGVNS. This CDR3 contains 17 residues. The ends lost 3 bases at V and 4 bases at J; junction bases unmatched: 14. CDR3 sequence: CASSEDSGTAYLYGYTF. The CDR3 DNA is TGTGCCAGCAGTGAGGATAGTGGGACAGCATACCTCTATGGCTACACCTTC.

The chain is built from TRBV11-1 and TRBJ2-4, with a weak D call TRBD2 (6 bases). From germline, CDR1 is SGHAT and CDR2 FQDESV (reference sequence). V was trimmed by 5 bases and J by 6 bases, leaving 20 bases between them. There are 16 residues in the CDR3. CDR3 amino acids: CASSLPSEIAGNIQYF. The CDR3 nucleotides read TGTGCCAGCAGCCTACCTAGCGAAATCGCCGGAAACATTCAGTACTTC.

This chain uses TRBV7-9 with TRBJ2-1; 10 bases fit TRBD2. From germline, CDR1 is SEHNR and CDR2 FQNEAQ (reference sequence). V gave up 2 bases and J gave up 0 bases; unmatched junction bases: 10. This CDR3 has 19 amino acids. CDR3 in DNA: TGTGCCAGCAGCTTAAAGACTAGCGGGCTTTCTAGCTCCTACAATGAGCAGTTCTTC. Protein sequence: CASSLKTSGLSSSYNEQFF.

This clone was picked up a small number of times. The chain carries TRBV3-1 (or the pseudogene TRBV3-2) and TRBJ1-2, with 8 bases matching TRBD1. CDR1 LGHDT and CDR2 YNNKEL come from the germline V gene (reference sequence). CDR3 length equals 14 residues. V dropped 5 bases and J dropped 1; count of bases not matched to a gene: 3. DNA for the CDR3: TGTGCCAGCAGCAGGACAGGGCGTAACTATGGCTACACCTTC. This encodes CASSRTGRNYGYTF.

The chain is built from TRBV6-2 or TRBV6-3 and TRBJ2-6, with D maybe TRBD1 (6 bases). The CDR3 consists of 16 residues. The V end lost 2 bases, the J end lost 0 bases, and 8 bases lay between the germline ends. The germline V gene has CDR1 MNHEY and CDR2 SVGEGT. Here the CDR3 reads CASSYLGASGANVLTF. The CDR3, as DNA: TGTGCCAGCAGTTACCTGGGGGCCTCTGGGGCCAACGTCCTGACTTTC.

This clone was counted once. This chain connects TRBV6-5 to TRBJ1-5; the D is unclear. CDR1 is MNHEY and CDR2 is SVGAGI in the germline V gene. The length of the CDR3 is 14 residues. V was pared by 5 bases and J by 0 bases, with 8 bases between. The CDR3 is CASSKLDSNQPQHF. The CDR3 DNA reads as TGTGCCAGCAGTAAGCTCGATAGCAATCAGCCCCAGCATTTT.

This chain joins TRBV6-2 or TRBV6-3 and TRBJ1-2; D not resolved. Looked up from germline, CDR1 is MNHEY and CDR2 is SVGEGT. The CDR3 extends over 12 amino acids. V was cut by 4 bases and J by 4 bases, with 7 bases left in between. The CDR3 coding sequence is TGTGCCAGCAGTTTAAACAGCTATGGCTACACCTTC. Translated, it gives CASSLNSYGYTF.

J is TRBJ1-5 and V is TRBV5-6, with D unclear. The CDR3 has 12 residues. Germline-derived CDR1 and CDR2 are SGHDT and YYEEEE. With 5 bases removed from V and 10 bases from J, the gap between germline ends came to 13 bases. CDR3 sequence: CASRYQEGPQHF. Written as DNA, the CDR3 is TGTGCCAGCAGGTATCAGGAGGGCCCCCAGCATTTT.

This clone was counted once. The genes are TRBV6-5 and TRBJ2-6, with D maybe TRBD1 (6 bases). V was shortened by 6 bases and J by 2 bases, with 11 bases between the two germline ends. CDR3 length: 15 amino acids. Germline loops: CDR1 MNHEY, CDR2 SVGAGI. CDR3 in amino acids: CASRPTGPGANVLTF. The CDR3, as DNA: TGTGCCAGCAGACCTACAGGGCCTGGGGCCAACGTCCTGACTTTC.

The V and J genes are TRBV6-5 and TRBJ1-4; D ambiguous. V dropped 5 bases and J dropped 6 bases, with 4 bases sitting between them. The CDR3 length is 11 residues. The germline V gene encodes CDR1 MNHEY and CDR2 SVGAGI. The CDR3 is CASSLYEKLFF. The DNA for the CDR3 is TGTGCCAGCAGTCTTTATGAAAAACTGTTTTTT.

The CDR3 loop is CASRGVGHPAEQYF. DNA for the CDR3: TGTGCCAGCAGAGGAGTGGGACACCCCGCCGAGCAGTACTTC. The chain is built from TRBV7-2 and TRBJ2-7; TRBD1 might be the D (6 bases). The CDR3 length is 14 residues. Germline-derived CDR1 and CDR2 are SGHTA and FQGNSA. Trimming pared 6 bases from V and 6 bases from J, leaving 18 bases between.

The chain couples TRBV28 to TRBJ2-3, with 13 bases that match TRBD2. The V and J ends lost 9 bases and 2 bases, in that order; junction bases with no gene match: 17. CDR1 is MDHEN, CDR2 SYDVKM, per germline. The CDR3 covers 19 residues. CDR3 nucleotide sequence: TGTGCCAGTCCTCCGGCGAATCCGGGACTAGCGGGACCCACAGATACGCAGTATTTT. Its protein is CASPPANPGLAGPTDTQYF.

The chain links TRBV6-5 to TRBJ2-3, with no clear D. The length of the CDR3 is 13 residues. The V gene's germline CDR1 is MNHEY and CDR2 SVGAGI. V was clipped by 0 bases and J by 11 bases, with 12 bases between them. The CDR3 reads CASSYSAAVRQYF. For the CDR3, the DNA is TGTGCCAGCAGTTACTCCGCGGCGGTCCGGCAGTATTTT.

Here the CDR3 reads CSALAGGNEQFF. CDR3 sequence (DNA): TGCAGCGCATTAGCGGGAGGGAATGAGCAGTTCTTC. The genes are TRBV29-1 and TRBJ2-1; 11 positions match TRBD2. The ends lost 7 bases at V and 7 bases at J; junction bases unmatched: 3. The germline V gene has CDR1 SQVTM and CDR2 ANQGSEA. The CDR3 is made up of 12 amino acids.

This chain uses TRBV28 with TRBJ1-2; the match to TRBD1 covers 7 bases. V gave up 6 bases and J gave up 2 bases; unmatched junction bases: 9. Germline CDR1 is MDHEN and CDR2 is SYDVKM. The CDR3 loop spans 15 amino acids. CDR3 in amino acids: CASRSYGTANYGYTF. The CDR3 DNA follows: TGTGCCAGCAGATCCTACGGGACAGCGAACTATGGCTACACCTTC.

CDR3 DNA: TGTGCCACAAGAGACAGGGCCTCTGGAAACACCATATATTTT. Its protein is CATRDRASGNTIYF. The rearrangement joins TRBV15 to TRBJ1-3; 7 bases fit TRBD1. This CDR3 has 14 amino acids. The V segment lost 9 bases and the J segment 0 bases; nucleotides outside the gene matches: 5. CDR1 and CDR2 from the germline V gene are LNHNV and YYDKDF (reference sequence).

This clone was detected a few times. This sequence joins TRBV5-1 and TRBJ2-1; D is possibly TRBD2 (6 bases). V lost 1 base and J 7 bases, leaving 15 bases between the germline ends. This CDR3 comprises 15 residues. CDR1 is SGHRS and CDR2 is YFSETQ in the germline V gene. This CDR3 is CASSLTGGGSNEQFF. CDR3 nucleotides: TGCGCCAGCAGCTTGACAGGTGGGGGGTCAAATGAGCAGTTCTTC.

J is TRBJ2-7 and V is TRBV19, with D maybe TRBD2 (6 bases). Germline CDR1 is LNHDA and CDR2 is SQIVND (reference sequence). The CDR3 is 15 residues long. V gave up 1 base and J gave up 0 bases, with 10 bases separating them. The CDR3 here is CASSIAGASSYEQYF. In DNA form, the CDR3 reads TGTGCCAGTAGTATAGCGGGAGCTTCCTCCTACGAGCAGTACTTC.

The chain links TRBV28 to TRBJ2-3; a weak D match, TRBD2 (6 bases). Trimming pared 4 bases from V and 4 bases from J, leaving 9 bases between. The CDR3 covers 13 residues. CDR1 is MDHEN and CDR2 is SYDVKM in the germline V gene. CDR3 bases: TGTGCCAGCAGTTGGGACTTTGCAGATACGCAGTATTTT. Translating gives CASSWDFADTQYF.

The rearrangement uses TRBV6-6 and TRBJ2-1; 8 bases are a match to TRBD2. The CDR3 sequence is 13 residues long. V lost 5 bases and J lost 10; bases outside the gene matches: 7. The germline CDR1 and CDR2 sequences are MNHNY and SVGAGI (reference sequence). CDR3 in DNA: TGTGCCAGCAGTCCCTTAGCGGGGAACGAGCAGTTCTTC. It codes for CASSPLAGNEQFF.

This chain's CDR3 is CASSGGLTDTQYF. DNA for the CDR3: TGTGCCAGCAGTGGGGGCCTAACAGATACGCAGTATTTT. This chain joins TRBV27 and TRBJ2-3; D perhaps matches TRBD1 (6 bases). CDR3 length equals 13 residues. Trimming cost V 5 bases and J 3 bases, with 9 bases left between them. The germline V gene has CDR1 MNHEY and CDR2 SMNVEV (reference sequence).

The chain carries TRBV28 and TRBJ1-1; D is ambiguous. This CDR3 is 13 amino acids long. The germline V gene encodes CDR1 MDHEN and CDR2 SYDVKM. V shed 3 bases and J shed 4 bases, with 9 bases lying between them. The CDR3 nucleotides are TGTGCCAGCAGTTTGGCACAGATCACTGAAGCTTTCTTT. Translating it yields CASSLAQITEAFF.

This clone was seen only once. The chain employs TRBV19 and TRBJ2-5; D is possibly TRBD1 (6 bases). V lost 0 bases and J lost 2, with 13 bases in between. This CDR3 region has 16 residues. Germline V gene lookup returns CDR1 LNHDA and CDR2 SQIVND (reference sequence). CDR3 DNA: TGTGCCAGTAGTATAGACGGCTTAAGGGGGCAAGAGACCCAGTACTTC. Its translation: CASSIDGLRGQETQYF.

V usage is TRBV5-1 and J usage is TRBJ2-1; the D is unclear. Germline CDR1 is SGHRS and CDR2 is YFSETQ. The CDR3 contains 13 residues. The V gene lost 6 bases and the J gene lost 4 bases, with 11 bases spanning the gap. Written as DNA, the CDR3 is TGCGCCAGCAACTCGTTAGAGTACAATGAGCAGTTCTTC. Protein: CASNSLEYNEQFF.

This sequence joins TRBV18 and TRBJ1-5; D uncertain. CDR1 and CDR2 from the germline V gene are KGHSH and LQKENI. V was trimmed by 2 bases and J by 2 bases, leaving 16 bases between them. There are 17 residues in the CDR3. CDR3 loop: CASSPFSSFGGNQPQHF. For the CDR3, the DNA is TGTGCCAGCTCACCATTCTCATCCTTCGGGGGCAATCAGCCCCAGCATTTT.